This T cell receptor (beta chain) was found in a study of beta chain features in type 1 diabetes. Study findings and constraints: In every one of the four CD4+ subsets, TCRB CDR3s were moderately but significantly shorter in Type 1 diabetes patients.

Worth noting for this clone: What it binds is not known.

It was one heparinised blood draw, averaging roughly 100 mL, that each donor gave. Purity (above 95%) was reached by all sorted populations. Expressed TCRB transcripts were sequenced after all isolated RNA was converted to cDNA. Data came from immunoSEQ multiplex PCR; TCRdb stores just in-frame clones and leaves some out. Of 150,000 to 200,000 clones detected, roughly 60% appear once; the ten largest clones hold approximately 0.09%. This sequence was found in a man in his thirties or forties with type 1 diabetes. The specimen sequenced was naive CD4+ T cells from blood.

CDR3 region: CASSQDGAGPTTDTQYF. As DNA, the CDR3 is TGCGCCAGCAGCCAAGATGGAGCGGGGCCGACCACAGATACGCAGTATTTT. The chain is built from TRBV4-3 and TRBJ2-3, with TRBD2 matching 7 bases. The germline V gene encodes CDR1 LGHNA and CDR2 YSLEER. The CDR3 contains 17 residues. After removal of 0 bases from V and 2 bases from J, the junction contained 8 bases not matched to a gene.